The 12 T cell receptor beta chains listed next were all sequenced from one sample in a study of molecular identifiers for immune sequencing clone quantification. TCRdb reprocessed the PCR reads with MiXCR, giving one entry per CDR3 protein. The sample shows about 100,000 distinct CDR3 sequences, approximately 22% of them seen only once. Sequenced sample: naive CD8+ T cells from blood, with Jurkat cell RNA spiked in. Sample subset: FACS-sorted CD8+CD4-CCR7+CD45RA+ naive T cells. These receptors were collected from a human donor in good health. Some libraries in this study had Jurkat cell RNA spiked in.

V gene TRBV6-5 combines with J gene TRBJ2-1; 7 bases are a match to TRBD2. J lost 0 bases, V lost 0 bases, and 5 bases had no gene match. Germline V CDR1 and CDR2: MNHEY, SVGAGI. CDR3 length: 17 amino acids. The CDR3 DNA is TGTGCCAGCAGTTACTCGGGGAGGGAGAGCTCCTACAATGAGCAGTTCTTC. Protein: CASSYSGRESSYNEQFF.

This clonotype showed up many times. The gene calls are TRBV2 and TRBJ1-5; TRBD1 aligns across 7 bases. The CDR3 spans 15 residues. Germline CDR1 reads SNHLY; CDR2 reads FYNNEI. V shed 9 bases and J 4 bases; nucleotides not matched to a gene: 12. As DNA, the CDR3 is TGTGCCAGTACCAAAGGGGGCGGGGGTAATCAGCCCCAGCATTTT. It encodes CASTKGGGGNQPQHF.

To note about this clonotype: Its ends do not fully match the called genes, so a read error is possible. The gene calls are TRBV28 and TRBJ2-7; no definite D call. Germline CDR1 and CDR2: MDHEN and SYDVKM. The CDR3 has 12 residues. CDR3 residues: CASGLFHDEQYF. CDR3 in DNA: TGTGCCAGCGGTTTATTTCACGACGAGCAGTACTTC. Full variable domain (rest looked up from reference TRBV28 and TRBJ2-7): DVKVTQSSRYLVKRTGEKVFLECVQDMDHENMFWYRQDPGLGLRLIYFSYDVKMKEKGDIPEGYSVSREKKERFSLILESASTNQTSMYLCASGLFHDEQYFGPGTRLTVT.

This chain links TRBV3-1 with TRBJ2-1; a weak D match, TRBD2 (5 bases). CDR1 and CDR2 (germline): LGHDT, YNNKEL (reference sequence). CDR3 length: 16 residues. The V and J ends lost 0 bases and 5 bases respectively, with 14 bases between them. The CDR3 nucleotides are TGTGCCAGCAGCCAAGATATGCCAGCCGGGGACAATGAGCAGTTCTTC. Protein sequence: CASSQDMPAGDNEQFF.

This clonotype has just a few counts. The chain recombines TRBV12-5 with TRBJ2-5; D gene uncertain. V was clipped by 0 bases and J by 5 bases, with 7 bases between them. Per the germline V gene, CDR1 is LGHNT and CDR2 is FRNRAP. CDR3 length: 13 amino acids. The CDR3 sequence: CASGLVLSETQYF. The CDR3 region has the DNA TGTGCTAGTGGTTTGGTACTATCGGAGACCCAGTACTTC.

The chain is built from TRBV9 and TRBJ2-7, with a weak D call TRBD2 (6 bases). The CDR3 sequence is 15 residues long. CDR1 and CDR2 from the germline V gene are SGDLS and YYNGEE. The V and J ends lost 0 bases and 3 bases respectively, with 13 bases between them. The CDR3 spells CASSVGRGSFYEQYF. The CDR3 bases are TGTGCCAGCAGCGTAGGGAGGGGCTCCTTCTACGAGCAGTACTTC.

The sample holds a few counts of this clonotype. The rearrangement joins TRBV9 to TRBJ2-2, with TRBD1 matching over 11 bases. This CDR3 contains 15 residues. J lost 5 bases, V lost 2 bases, and 2 bases had no gene match. CDR1 and CDR2 (germline): SGDLS, YYNGEE. The CDR3 DNA reads as TGTGCCAGCAGCGTCCGGGACAGGGGGACCGGGGAGCTGTTTTTT. Its protein is CASSVRDRGTGELFF.

This clonotype was detected a few times. The rearrangement joins TRBV4-1 to TRBJ2-7; 7 bases align to TRBD1. CDR1 is MGHRA, CDR2 YSYEKL, per germline. V trimming: 4 bases; J trimming: 5 bases; junction bases outside the gene matches: 11. The CDR3 spans 15 residues. In nucleotides, the CDR3 is TGCGCCAGCAGCCCCTTACAGGGGTTGATGGACGAGCAGTACTTC. It codes for CASSPLQGLMDEQYF.

This clonotype was counted many times. V usage is TRBV6-5 and J usage is TRBJ1-1; tentatively, D is TRBD1 (6 bases). The CDR3 totals 15 residues. Deletions cut 6 bases from V and 4 bases from J, with 18 bases between. Per the germline V gene, CDR1 is MNHEY and CDR2 is SVGAGI. The CDR3 DNA is TGTGCCAGCAGACCGCGAGGGGGACTGAGCACTGAAGCTTTCTTT. It is translated as CASRPRGGLSTEAFF.

The chain carries TRBV4-3 and TRBJ1-1; 8 nucleotides align to TRBD1. The length of the CDR3 is 15 residues. Germline V gives CDR1 LGHNA, CDR2 YSLEER. Unmatched junction bases numbered 8, after V lost 0 bases and J lost 8 bases. CDR3 in DNA: TGCGCCAGCAGCCAAGATCTAGGCAGGGGGCAGGAAGCTTTCTTT. Its translation: CASSQDLGRGQEAFF.

In the case of this clonotype: Since a much larger clone is just one base distant, this may be a read error. The gene calls are TRBV12-3 or TRBV12-4 and TRBJ2-1; 7 nucleotides line up with TRBD1. This CDR3 comprises 11 residues. The CDR3 DNA sequence: TGTGCCGGCAGTGTACAGGGGAGTCTGGTCTTC. It translates to CAGSVQGSLVF.

This rearrangement joins TRBV27 to TRBJ2-5; the D is unclear. Germline V gives CDR1 MNHEY, CDR2 SMNVEV (reference sequence). This CDR3 region has 13 residues. V was pared by 6 bases and J by 2 bases, with 10 bases between. The CDR3 bases are TGTGCCAGCAGCCCCCTAGAGCAAGAGACCCAGTACTTC. It is translated as CASSPLEQETQYF.